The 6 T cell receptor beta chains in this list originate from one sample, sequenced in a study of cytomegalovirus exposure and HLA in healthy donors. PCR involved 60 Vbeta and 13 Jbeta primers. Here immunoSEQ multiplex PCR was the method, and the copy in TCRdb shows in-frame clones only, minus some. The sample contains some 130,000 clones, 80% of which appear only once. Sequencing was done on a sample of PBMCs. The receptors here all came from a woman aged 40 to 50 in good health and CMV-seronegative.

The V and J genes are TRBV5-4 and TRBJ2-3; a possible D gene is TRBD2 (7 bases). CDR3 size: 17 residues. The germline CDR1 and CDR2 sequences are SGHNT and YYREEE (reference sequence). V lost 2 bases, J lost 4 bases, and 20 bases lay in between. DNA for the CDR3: TGTGCCAGCAGCTTAGAGGGGGGAGGGCCCCAGGCAGATACGCAGTATTTT. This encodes CASSLEGGGPQADTQYF.

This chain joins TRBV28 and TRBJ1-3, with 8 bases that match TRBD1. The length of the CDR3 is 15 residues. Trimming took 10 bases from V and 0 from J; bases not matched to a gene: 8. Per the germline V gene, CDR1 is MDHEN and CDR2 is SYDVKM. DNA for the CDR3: TGTGCCACCATTGGGGACAGGCGCTCTGGAAACACCATATATTTT. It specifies CATIGDRRSGNTIYF.

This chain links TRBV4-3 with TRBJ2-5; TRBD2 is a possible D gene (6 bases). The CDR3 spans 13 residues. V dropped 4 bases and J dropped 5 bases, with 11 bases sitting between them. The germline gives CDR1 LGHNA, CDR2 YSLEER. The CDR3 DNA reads TGCGCCAGCAGCCGGCAAGGAGGGGAGACCCAGTACTTC. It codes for CASSRQGGETQYF.

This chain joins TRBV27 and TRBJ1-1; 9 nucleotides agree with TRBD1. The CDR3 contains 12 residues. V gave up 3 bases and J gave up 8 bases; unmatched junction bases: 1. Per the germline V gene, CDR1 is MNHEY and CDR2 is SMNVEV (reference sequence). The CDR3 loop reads CASSFGTGEAFF. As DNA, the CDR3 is TGTGCCAGCAGTTTCGGGACAGGGGAAGCTTTCTTT.

The CDR3 region has the DNA TGCGCCAGCAGCGAGGGTCATGGGTATGAAAAACTGTTTTTT. Protein sequence: CASSEGHGYEKLFF. V gene TRBV5-1 combines with J gene TRBJ1-4; no clear D. The germline V gene encodes CDR1 SGHRS and CDR2 YFSETQ. The CDR3 extends over 14 amino acids. Trimming shortened V by 4 bases and J by 6 bases, and 13 bases separated the two germline ends. The full variable domain, completed using reference TRBV5-1 and TRBJ1-4, is KAGVTQTPRYLIKTRGQQVTLSCSPISGHRSVSWYQQTPGQGLQFLFEYFSETQRNKGNFPGRFSGRQFSNSRSEMNVSTLELGDSALYLCASSEGHGYEKLFFGSGTQLSVL.

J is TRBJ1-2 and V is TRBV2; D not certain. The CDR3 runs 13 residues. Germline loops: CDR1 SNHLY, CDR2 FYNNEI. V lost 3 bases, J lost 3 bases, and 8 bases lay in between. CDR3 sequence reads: CASSEGSYYGYTF. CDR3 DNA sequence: TGTGCCAGCAGTGAGGGCTCTTACTATGGCTACACCTTC.